Each of the 14 T cell receptor beta chains below was sequenced from the same sample in a study of blood T cell repertoires in COVID-19. TCRdb keeps only in-frame clones here, not all; method: immunoSEQ multiplex PCR. The table includes 400,000 or so clones, 70% to 90% detected once. Input material: peripheral blood. The receptors shown here come from a woman aged 40 to 50 with COVID-19, enrolled during active disease.

J is TRBJ1-5 and V is TRBV7-2, with a possible D match to TRBD1 (6 bases). The CDR3 consists of 15 residues. V dropped 2 bases and J dropped 4 bases, with 12 bases sitting between them. Per the germline V gene, CDR1 is SGHTA and CDR2 is FQGNSA. The CDR3 bases are TGTGCCAGCAGCTTATACAGGGTTAGAAATCAGCCCCAGCATTTT. Its protein is CASSLYRVRNQPQHF.

This CDR3 reads CASSFSGSEAFF. The DNA of the CDR3 is TGCGCCAGCAGCTTTAGCGGTTCTGAAGCTTTCTTT. This sequence joins TRBV5-1 and TRBJ1-1, with D unresolved. The CDR3 extends over 12 amino acids. The germline V and J ends were trimmed by 2 bases and 6 bases, with 8 bases remaining between them. CDR1 SGHRS and CDR2 YFSETQ come from the germline V gene.

The chain couples TRBV5-6 to TRBJ2-7; TRBD2 agrees at 14 bases. V lost 2 bases to trimming and J lost 0 bases; unmatched junction nucleotides: 7. CDR3 length equals 18 residues. Per the germline V gene, CDR1 is SGHDT and CDR2 is YYEEEE. DNA of the CDR3: TGTGCCAGCAGCTTACCGACTAGCGGGAGGGGTAGCTCCTACGAGCAGTACTTC. Translating gives CASSLPTSGRGSSYEQYF.

To note about this clone: The sample holds other DNA sequences that translate to the same CDR3. The rearrangement links TRBV3-1 (or the pseudogene TRBV3-2) to TRBJ1-2; 9 nucleotides line up with TRBD1. Looked up from germline, CDR1 is LGHDT and CDR2 is YNNKEL (reference sequence). This CDR3 spans 14 amino acids. Germline trimming cut 6 bases from V and 3 bases from J; bases unmatched to any gene: 5. This CDR3 is CASSLTGGDYGYTF. The CDR3 DNA sequence: TGTGCCAGCAGTCTGACAGGGGGGGACTATGGCTACACCTTC.

The chain couples TRBV19 to TRBJ1-6; 7 bases align to TRBD1. CDR3 length: 16 amino acids. Trimming cost V 1 base and J 7 bases; bases outside gene matches: 7. Germline CDR1 and CDR2: LNHDA and SQIVND (reference sequence). The CDR3 is CASSIGWTGTNSPLHF. CDR3 bases: TGTGCCAGTAGTATAGGTTGGACAGGAACGAATTCACCCCTCCACTTT.

The chain carries TRBV19 and TRBJ1-4; tentatively, D is TRBD1 (6 bases). V was trimmed by 0 bases and J by 3 bases, leaving 14 bases between them. Germline V lookup: CDR1 LNHDA, CDR2 SQIVND (reference sequence). This CDR3 has 17 amino acids. The CDR3 DNA is TGTGCCAGTAGTATAGATCCCGGGGGGCAGGCTAATGAAAAACTGTTTTTT. Amino acids: CASSIDPGGQANEKLFF.

The V gene is TRBV24-1, the J gene TRBJ1-2; 10 nucleotides align to TRBD1. V was pared by 3 bases and J by 4 bases, with 4 bases of the junction left unmatched. This CDR3 has 15 amino acids. The germline V gene has CDR1 KGHDR and CDR2 SFDVKD. DNA for the CDR3: TGTGCCACCAGTGATGCCAGACAGGGGGCCTATGGCTACACCTTC. It codes for CATSDARQGAYGYTF.

The chain is built from TRBV6-2 or TRBV6-3 and TRBJ2-5; 8 nucleotides align to TRBD2. J was trimmed by 1 base and V by 4 bases; bases with no gene match: 8. CDR3 length: 16 amino acids. CDR1 MNHEY and CDR2 SVGEGT come from the germline V gene. CDR3 DNA sequence: TGTGCCAGCAGTTTAAGGCGGGGGGCCCTCCAAGAGACCCAGTACTTC. Translating it yields CASSLRRGALQETQYF.

V usage is TRBV30 and J usage is TRBJ1-1, with D tentatively TRBD1 (5 bases). Per the germline V gene, CDR1 is GTSNPN and CDR2 is SVGIG (reference sequence). The V and J ends lost 7 bases and 14 bases respectively, with 17 bases between them. The CDR3 runs to 10 residues. The CDR3 DNA sequence: TGTGCCTCTCGTCCGGGGGTCGGGTTCTTT. Protein sequence: CASRPGVGFF. The complete variable domain, with remaining parts taken from reference TRBV30 and TRBJ1-1, reads SQTIHQWPATLVQPVGSPLSLECTVEGTSNPNLYWYRQAAGRGLQLLFYSVGIGQISSEVPQNLSASRPQDRQFILSSKKLLLSDSGFYLCASRPGVGFFGQGTRLTVV.

This chain connects TRBV6-5 to TRBJ1-1; D remains ambiguous. The CDR3 covers 14 residues. CDR1 is MNHEY and CDR2 is SVGAGI in the germline V gene. V was cut by 2 bases and J by 7 bases, with 14 bases left in between. The CDR3: CASSYRERIGEAFF. CDR3 nucleotide sequence: TGTGCCAGCAGTTACAGGGAGAGGATCGGTGAAGCTTTCTTT.

The J gene is TRBJ2-1, the V gene TRBV6-5; 9 nucleotides line up with TRBD2. The CDR3 runs to 15 residues. Germline V gene data show CDR1 as MNHEY and CDR2 as SVGAGI. Losses at the gene ends were 5 bases for V and 1 base for J; bases not matched to a gene: 3. DNA of the CDR3: TGTGCCAGCAGTATGAGCGGGGGGTCCTACAATGAGCAGTTCTTC. As protein: CASSMSGGSYNEQFF.

V is TRBV11-2 and J is TRBJ2-3; possibly TRBD2 for D (5 bases). The CDR3 extends over 15 amino acids. Per the germline V gene, CDR1 is SGHAT and CDR2 is FQNNGV. Trimming pared 5 bases from V and 3 bases from J, leaving 15 bases between. The chain's CDR3 is CASSPLGEGTDTQYF. CDR3 DNA: TGTGCCAGCAGCCCCCTTGGTGAGGGAACAGATACGCAGTATTTT.

The chain couples TRBV27 to TRBJ2-5; perhaps TRBD2 as D (6 bases). Germline V gene lookup returns CDR1 MNHEY and CDR2 SMNVEV (reference sequence). This CDR3 spans 12 amino acids. Trimming took off 5 bases at V and 9 bases at J, with 13 bases between the two ends. This CDR3 reads CASSHPWGAQYF. The CDR3 DNA is TGTGCCAGCAGTCACCCCTGGGGGGCCCAGTACTTC.

The V call is TRBV2, the J call TRBJ2-7, with D possibly matching TRBD1 (5 bases). This CDR3 has 14 amino acids. Germline values: CDR1 SNHLY, CDR2 FYNNEI. V lost 4 bases and J 3 bases, leaving 13 bases between the germline ends. Here the CDR3 DNA reads TGTGCCAGCAGTGGGTCTGGGGCCCTCTACGAGCAGTACTTC. It yields the protein CASSGSGALYEQYF.